The rows below give T cell receptor beta chains drawn from one sample of a study of cytomegalovirus exposure and HLA in healthy donors. Assay used: immunoSEQ multiplex PCR; TCRdb lists only in-frame clones, some missing. The table records 150,000 to 200,000 clones, more than 60% of them present only once. Sequences were obtained from PBMCs. These receptors all come from a woman between 45 and 65 years old in good health and CMV-seropositive. CDR3s include the opening cysteine and the closing phenylalanine or tryptophan. The D gene is left open where the match is weak. Clone size is given for some rows only: seen once, a few or many times, or a class if the clone is expanded.

J gene	clone size	V gene	D gene	CDR3 length	CDR3 DNA	CDR3 protein
TRBJ1-2	NA	TRBV11-3	NA	14	TGTGCCAGCAGCCTGTTGAGTCCCAACTATGGCTACACCTTC	CASSLLSPNYGYTF
TRBJ2-6	NA	TRBV30	TRBD1	19	TGTGCCTGGAGTGTACGCTACAGGGGAAGATTCTCTGGGGCCAACGGCCTGACTTTC	CAWSVRYRGRFSGANGLTF
TRBJ1-1	once	TRBV5-4	TRBD1	14	TGTGCCAGCAGCCTACAGGGGATGAACACTGAAGCTTTCTTT	CASSLQGMNTEAFF
TRBJ1-1	NA	TRBV19	NA	14	TGTGCCAGTAGTATGGGGCAGCCAAACACTGAAGCTTTCTTT	CASSMGQPNTEAFF
TRBJ2-3	NA	TRBV27	TRBD2	21	TGTGCCAGCAGTTTAATGGCATGGCTAGCGGGGGCCGGGGTGGGCACAGATACGCAGTATTTT	CASSLMAWLAGAGVGTDTQYF
TRBJ2-1	NA	TRBV6-1	TRBD1	14	TGTGCCAGCAGTGAATTAGGCCCGGGACAGGAGCAGTTCTTC	CASSELGPGQEQFF
TRBJ1-2	NA	TRBV6-1	NA	15	TGTGCCAGCAGTGAAGAGGGACTCGCTAACTATGGCTACACCTTC	CASSEEGLANYGYTF
TRBJ2-7	NA	TRBV5-4	NA	16	TGTGCCAGCAGCGACGGAGGGACAGCCCTCTCCTACGAGCAGTACTTC	CASSDGGTALSYEQYF
TRBJ2-7	NA	TRBV5-1	TRBD2	15	TGCGCCAGCAGCTTGGGAGCTGTCGGGGGGGACGAGAAGTACTTC	CASSLGAVGGDEKYF
TRBJ2-7	NA	TRBV6-1	NA	15	TGTGCCAGCAGTGAAGCCCCAGGGCCACTCTACGAGCAGTACTTC	CASSEAPGPLYEQYF
TRBJ1-3	few	TRBV15	NA	15	TGTGCCACCAGCCCGGGGACAATCTCTGGAAACACCATATATTTT	CATSPGTISGNTIYF
TRBJ1-5	NA	TRBV6-5	NA	14	TGTGCCAGCAGTGAGCGGGTTGGCAATCAGCCCCAGCATTTT	CASSERVGNQPQHF
TRBJ1-4	NA	TRBV4-3	NA	16	TGCGCCAGCAGCCAAGATCTCTGGCCCCCTAATGAAAAACTGTTTTTT	CASSQDLWPPNEKLFF
TRBJ1-3	NA	TRBV5-1	NA	14	TGCGCCAGCAGCTTGGACACCTCTGGAAACACCATATATTTT	CASSLDTSGNTIYF
TRBJ2-1	NA	TRBV18	NA	15	TGTGCCAGCTCACCGTATCAGGCTACTGACAATGAGCAGTTCTTC	CASSPYQATDNEQFF
TRBJ2-3	NA	TRBV29-1	TRBD2	14	TGCAGCGTTGTGATCGGGGGAGGGGTAGATACGCAGTATTTT	CSVVIGGGVDTQYF
TRBJ2-1	few	TRBV4-1	NA	16	TGCGCCAGCAGGTTTGTGGAGACAGGCTCCTACAATGAGCAGTTCTTC	CASRFVETGSYNEQFF
TRBJ2-3	NA	TRBV19	NA	14	TGTGCCAGTAGCATGCTAGGGGGCACAGATACGCAGTATTTT	CASSMLGGTDTQYF
TRBJ2-2	few	TRBV5-1	NA	16	TGCGCCAGCAGCTTGAAGGGGGGGGAAAACACCGGGGAGCTGTTTTTT	CASSLKGGENTGELFF
TRBJ1-2	NA	TRBV10-3	NA	15	TGTGCCATCAGTGAGTCCTCTGGGGCAGATGGGGGCTACACCTTC	CAISESSGADGGYTF
TRBJ1-1	NA	TRBV6-7	NA	10	TGTGCCTCCGGGGGGGCTGAAGCTTTCTTT	CASGGAEAFF
TRBJ1-2	NA	TRBV5-1	TRBD1	13	TGCGCCAGCAGCTTGCAAGGGGGCGATGGCTACACCTTC	CASSLQGGDGYTF
TRBJ2-3	NA	TRBV5-6	TRBD2	18	TGTGCCAGCAGCGTGAAAACGGGACTAGCGGGGTTCACAGATACGCAGTATTTT	CASSVKTGLAGFTDTQYF
TRBJ1-1	NA	TRBV4-1	NA	14	TGCGCCAGCAGCCAAGATCCGGGGAACACTGAAGCTTTCTTT	CASSQDPGNTEAFF
TRBJ2-1	NA	TRBV7-2	TRBD2	16	TGTGCCAGCAGCCTCACTAGCGGACCTATCTACAATGAGCAGTTCTTC	CASSLTSGPIYNEQFF
TRBJ2-1	NA	TRBV5-1	TRBD2	16	TGCGCCAGCAGCGCCGGACTAGCGGGAGCCTACAATGAGCAGTTCTTC	CASSAGLAGAYNEQFF
TRBJ2-5	once	TRBV2	TRBD2	14	TGTGCCAGCAGTTCAGGTACTAGCGAGGAGACCCAGTACTTC	CASSSGTSEETQYF
TRBJ2-2	NA	TRBV30	TRBD2	16	TGTGCCTGGAGTGCGGAAATAGCGGGGAACACCGGGGAGCTGTTTTTT	CAWSAEIAGNTGELFF
TRBJ1-2	NA	TRBV9	NA	19	TGTGCCAGCAGCGTAGACTGGGGGGACCCGGTGGCGTTTAAGTATGGCTACACCTTC	CASSVDWGDPVAFKYGYTF
TRBJ1-1	NA	TRBV2	TRBD1	13	TGTGCCAGCATAACAGGGGAGAACACTGAAGCTTTCTTT	CASITGENTEAFF
TRBJ2-5	NA	TRBV7-9	NA	14	TGTGCCAGCAGCTTAGGCAGGCAACAAGAGACCCAGTACTTC	CASSLGRQQETQYF
TRBJ1-2	NA	TRBV2	TRBD1	14	TGTGCCAGCAGTGATCAGGGGGCGCGATACGGCTACACCTTC	CASSDQGARYGYTF
TRBJ1-5	NA	TRBV5-1	NA	16	TGCGCCAGCAGCTTGGAAGGCCATGTCAGCGGCCAGCCCCAGCATTTT	CASSLEGHVSGQPQHF
TRBJ2-7	NA	TRBV6-1	TRBD1	12	TGTGCCAGCAGTGGCCTCGGACAGGGCTCGCGGTTC	CASSGLGQGSRF
TRBJ2-7	NA	TRBV18	NA	13	TGTGCCAGCTCACCCACCCAGGGCTACGAGCAGTACTTC	CASSPTQGYEQYF
TRBJ2-1	NA	TRBV28	NA	14	TGTGCCAGCAGTACCTCGGCTAGCTACAATGAGCAGTTCTTC	CASSTSASYNEQFF
TRBJ1-1	NA	TRBV7-6	NA	15	TGTGCCAGCAGTCCAATGGGTGAGGCTCCCACTGAAGCTTTCTTT	CASSPMGEAPTEAFF
TRBJ1-2	NA	TRBV20-1	NA	11	TGCAGTGCAGGGGTTGACTATGGCTACACCTTC	CSAGVDYGYTF
TRBJ2-3	NA	TRBV18	NA	15	TGTGCCAGCTCATCTGGACAGCCTAGCACAGATACGCAGTATTTT	CASSSGQPSTDTQYF
TRBJ2-7	NA	TRBV18	TRBD1	13	TGTGCCAGCTCTTATACAGGGGACCACGAGCAGTACTTC	CASSYTGDHEQYF
TRBJ2-2	NA	TRBV11-2	NA	15	TGTGCCAGCAGCTTAGGACTAGTTAACACCGGGGAGCTGTTTTTT	CASSLGLVNTGELFF